The clone carrying this T cell receptor beta chain was counted only a few times. No antigen is known for it. There are 15 residues in the CDR3. This record comes from a study of T cells after yellow fever vaccination. Study conclusions and caveats: Abundant bulk-derived clonotypes could contaminate FACS-sorted repertoires. Reappearing after the booster were most of the clones from primary vaccination (almost 97% CD4, 85% to 90% CD8). Few clonotypes appeared in both CD4 and CD8 compartments.

Template switching with 5'RACE generated the TCR cDNA and added a universal primer site and UMIs. Each CDR3 protein gets one entry after TCRdb re-called the 5' RACE reads with MiXCR. This sample has over 200,000 distinct CDR3 sequences, with 6.7% found just once. The J gene is TRBJ2-7, the V gene TRBV21-1; TRBD1 is the table's D call, not checked against the DNA. TRBV21-1 is a pseudogene locus. The sample consisted of CD4+ T cells sorted from PBMCs, taken on the day of the yellow fever booster vaccination. The source is a man aged 25 to 40 who received the YFV17D yellow fever vaccine. The DNA for the CDR3 is TGTGCCAGCAGCGATCCGGGACAGGACTCCTACGAGCAGTACTTC. The encoded protein is CASSDPGQDSYEQYF.